Shown below are 7 T cell receptor beta chains from a single sample sequenced in a study of cytomegalovirus exposure and HLA in healthy donors. Sequencing was performed with immunoSEQ multiplex PCR; in TCRdb, only in-frame clones are kept and a portion is missing. Seen here are tens of thousands of clones, about 87% observed once, and the top ten hold approximately 4.2%. Source material: PBMCs. These receptors were collected from a woman under 30 in good health and CMV-seropositive.

V usage is TRBV6-1 and J usage is TRBJ2-7; 9 nucleotides line up with TRBD2. The CDR3 has 15 residues. With V trimmed by 5 bases and J by 7 bases, 12 bases remained unmatched. Germline V CDR1 and CDR2: MNHNS, SASEGT. CDR3 sequence reads: CASSQTSGGRGEQYF. CDR3 in DNA: TGTGCCAGCAGTCAGACTAGCGGCGGCCGGGGGGAGCAGTACTTC.

This chain joins TRBV19 and TRBJ1-1; D gene unclear. The CDR3 consists of 14 residues. Trimming took off 2 bases at V and 8 bases at J, with 15 bases between the two ends. Per germline, CDR1 LNHDA and CDR2 SQIVND (reference sequence). In nucleotides, the CDR3 is TGTGCCAGTAGTATAAAATTGGTGGGCAGCGAAGCTTTCTTT. Its protein product is CASSIKLVGSEAFF.

The V call is TRBV4-1, the J call TRBJ2-1, with 10 bases aligning to TRBD2. J gave up 7 bases and V 8 bases, and 11 bases lay outside the gene matches. The CDR3 extends over 15 amino acids. The V gene's germline CDR1 is MGHRA and CDR2 YSYEKL. Written as DNA, the CDR3 is TGCGCCAGCGCCCAACTAGCGGGATCAACGAATGAGCAGTTCTTC. It codes for CASAQLAGSTNEQFF.

A word on this clone: The same CDR3 is also encoded by other DNA sequences in this sample. The chain links TRBV19 to TRBJ1-1; 7 bases fit TRBD1. The germline V gene has CDR1 LNHDA and CDR2 SQIVND (reference sequence). The V segment lost 3 bases and the J segment 2 bases; nucleotides outside the gene matches: 6. CDR3 length: 15 residues. CDR3 DNA: TGTGCCAGTAGTATCGCGGGACAGACAAACACTGAAGCTTTCTTT. Its translation is CASSIAGQTNTEAFF.

The rearrangement uses TRBV27 and TRBJ2-3, with D possibly matching TRBD2 (6 bases). V was pared by 2 bases and J by 3 bases, with 12 bases between. The CDR3 consists of 15 residues. Germline loops: CDR1 MNHEY, CDR2 SMNVEV (reference sequence). CDR3 in amino acids: CASSLDGGATDTQYF. CDR3 nucleotide sequence: TGTGCCAGCAGTTTAGATGGCGGGGCTACAGATACGCAGTATTTT.

The chain uses TRBV27 and TRBJ2-1, with 8 bases lining up with TRBD1. The germline CDR1 and CDR2 sequences are MNHEY and SMNVEV (reference sequence). J lost 9 bases, V lost 0 bases, and 10 bases had no gene match. The CDR3 sequence is 16 residues long. The CDR3: CASSLSVQSQGAEQFF. In DNA form, the CDR3 reads TGTGCCAGCAGTTTATCGGTGCAGTCCCAGGGGGCTGAGCAGTTCTTC.

V and J are TRBV11-2 and TRBJ1-2; 9 bases are a match to TRBD1. Germline CDR1 and CDR2: SGHAT and FQNNGV. Trimming took 4 bases from V and 4 from J; bases not matched to a gene: 7. The CDR3 runs 15 residues. CDR3 sequence (DNA): TGTGCCAGCAGCTCTACTCCGACAGGGGGCTATGGCTACACCTTC. Translation gives CASSSTPTGGYGYTF.